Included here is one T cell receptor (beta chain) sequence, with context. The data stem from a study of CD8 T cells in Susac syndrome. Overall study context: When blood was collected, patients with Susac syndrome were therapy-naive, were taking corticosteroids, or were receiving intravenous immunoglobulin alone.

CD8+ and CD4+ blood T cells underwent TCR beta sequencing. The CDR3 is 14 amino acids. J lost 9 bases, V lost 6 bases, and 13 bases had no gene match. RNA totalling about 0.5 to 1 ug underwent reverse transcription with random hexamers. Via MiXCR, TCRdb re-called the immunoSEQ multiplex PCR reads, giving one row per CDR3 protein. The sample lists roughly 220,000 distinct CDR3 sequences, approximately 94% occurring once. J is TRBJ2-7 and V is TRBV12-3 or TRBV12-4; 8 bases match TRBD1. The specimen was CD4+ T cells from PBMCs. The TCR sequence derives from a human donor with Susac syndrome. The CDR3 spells CASSPGQATLGQYF. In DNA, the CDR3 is TGTGCCAGCAGCCCGGGACAGGCAACGCTCGGGCAGTACTTC.